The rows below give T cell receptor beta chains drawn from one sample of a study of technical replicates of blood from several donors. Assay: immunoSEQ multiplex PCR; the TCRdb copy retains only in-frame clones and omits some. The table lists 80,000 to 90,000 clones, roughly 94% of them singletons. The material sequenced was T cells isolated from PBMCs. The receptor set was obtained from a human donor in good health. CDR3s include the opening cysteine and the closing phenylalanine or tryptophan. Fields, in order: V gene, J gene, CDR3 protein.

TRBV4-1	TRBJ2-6	CASSQDRGGVDSGANVLTF
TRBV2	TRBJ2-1	CASGGDRVSYNEQFF
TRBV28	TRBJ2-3	CASSPGLASTDTQYF
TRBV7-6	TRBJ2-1	CASSLRGTAAYNEQFF
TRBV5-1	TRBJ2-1	CASRRHSGDNEQFF
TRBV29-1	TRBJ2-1	CSSGGHEQFF
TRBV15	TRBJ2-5	CATSRVSGGLETQYF
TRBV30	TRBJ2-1	CAWRGLAGYNEQFF
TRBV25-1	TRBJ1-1	CASSESPVQGAEAFF
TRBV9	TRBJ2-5	CASSEGSGVGAQYF
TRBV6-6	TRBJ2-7	CASKTSGTDYEQYF
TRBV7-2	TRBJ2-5	CASSLTHSGGATQYF
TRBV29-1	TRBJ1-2	CSATGFYGYTF
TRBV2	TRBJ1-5	CASSDEIQPQHF
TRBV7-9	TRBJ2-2	CASSLVPSANTGELFF